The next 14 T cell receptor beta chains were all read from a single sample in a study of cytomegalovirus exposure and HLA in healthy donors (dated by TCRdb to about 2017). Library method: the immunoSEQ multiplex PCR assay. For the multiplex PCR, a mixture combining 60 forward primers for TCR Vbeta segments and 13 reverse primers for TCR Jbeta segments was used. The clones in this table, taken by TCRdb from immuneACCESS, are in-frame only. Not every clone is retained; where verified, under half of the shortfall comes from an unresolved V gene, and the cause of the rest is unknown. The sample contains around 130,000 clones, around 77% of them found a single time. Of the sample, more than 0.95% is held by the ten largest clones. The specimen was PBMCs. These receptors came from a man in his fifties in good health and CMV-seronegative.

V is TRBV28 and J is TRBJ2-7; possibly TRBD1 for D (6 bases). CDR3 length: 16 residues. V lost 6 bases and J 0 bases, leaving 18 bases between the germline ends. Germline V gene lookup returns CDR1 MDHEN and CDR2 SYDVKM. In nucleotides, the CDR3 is TGTGCCAGCAGCCCTGGGACACCCCAACTCTCCTACGAGCAGTACTTC. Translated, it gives CASSPGTPQLSYEQYF.

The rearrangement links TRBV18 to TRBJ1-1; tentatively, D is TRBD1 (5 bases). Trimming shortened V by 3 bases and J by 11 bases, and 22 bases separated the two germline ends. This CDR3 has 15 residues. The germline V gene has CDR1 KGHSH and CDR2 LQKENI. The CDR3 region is CASSPSLGQGLRAFF. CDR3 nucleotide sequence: TGTGCCAGCTCACCGAGTCTCGGGCAGGGTTTGAGGGCTTTCTTT.

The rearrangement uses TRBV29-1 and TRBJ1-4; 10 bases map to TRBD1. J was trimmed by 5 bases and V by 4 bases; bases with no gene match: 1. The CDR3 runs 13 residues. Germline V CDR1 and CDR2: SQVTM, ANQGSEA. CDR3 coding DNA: TGCAGCGTTGGGGGACAGGGGAATGAAAAACTGTTTTTT. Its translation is CSVGGQGNEKLFF.

CDR3 protein: CASSLGSPTPREQYF. CDR3 nucleotides: TGTGCCAGCAGCTTAGGGTCTCCCACGCCTCGGGAGCAGTACTTC. The chain links TRBV11-2 to TRBJ2-7; D not certain. With 1 base removed from V and 7 bases from J, the gap between germline ends came to 17 bases. The CDR3 extends over 15 amino acids. The germline gives CDR1 SGHAT, CDR2 FQNNGV.

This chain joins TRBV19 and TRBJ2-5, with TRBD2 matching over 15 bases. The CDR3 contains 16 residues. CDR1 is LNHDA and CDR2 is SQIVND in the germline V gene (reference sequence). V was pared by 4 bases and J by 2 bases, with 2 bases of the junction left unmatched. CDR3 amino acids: CASSSGLAGGQETQYF. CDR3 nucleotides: TGTGCCAGTAGTAGTGGACTAGCGGGAGGGCAAGAGACCCAGTACTTC.

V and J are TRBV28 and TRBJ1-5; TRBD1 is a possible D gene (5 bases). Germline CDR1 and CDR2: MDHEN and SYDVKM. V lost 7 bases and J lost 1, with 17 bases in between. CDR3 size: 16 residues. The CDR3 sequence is CASTSEGLGSNQPQHF. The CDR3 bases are TGTGCCAGCACCTCAGAGGGACTTGGCAGCAATCAGCCCCAGCATTTT.

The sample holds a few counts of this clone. The CDR3 coding sequence is TGTGCCAGCAGACAACTAGAAACAGGGGGCGACACTTTCTTT. Translated, it gives CASRQLETGGDTFF. The J gene is TRBJ1-1, the V gene TRBV6-1; 9 bases line up with TRBD1. Germline trimming cut 6 bases from V and 12 bases from J; bases unmatched to any gene: 14. CDR1 and CDR2 (germline): MNHNS, SASEGT. The CDR3 consists of 14 residues.

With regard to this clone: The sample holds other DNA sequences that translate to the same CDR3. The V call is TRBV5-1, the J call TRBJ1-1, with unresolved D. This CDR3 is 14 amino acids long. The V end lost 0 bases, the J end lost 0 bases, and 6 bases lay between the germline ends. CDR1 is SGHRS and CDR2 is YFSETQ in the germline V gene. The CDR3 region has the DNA TGCGCCAGCAGCTTGGACAGCATGAACACTGAAGCTTTCTTT. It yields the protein CASSLDSMNTEAFF.

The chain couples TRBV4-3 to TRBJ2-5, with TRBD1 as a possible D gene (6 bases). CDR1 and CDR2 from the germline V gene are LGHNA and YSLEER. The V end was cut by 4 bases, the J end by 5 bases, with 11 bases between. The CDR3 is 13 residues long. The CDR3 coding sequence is TGCGCCAGCAGCCCCTGGACAGCTGAGACCCAGTACTTC. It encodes CASSPWTAETQYF.

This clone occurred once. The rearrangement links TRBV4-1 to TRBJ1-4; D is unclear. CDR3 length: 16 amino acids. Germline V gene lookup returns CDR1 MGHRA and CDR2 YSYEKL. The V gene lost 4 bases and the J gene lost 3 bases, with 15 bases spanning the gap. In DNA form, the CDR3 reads TGCGCCAGCAGCCCAAGAGTTGGTGTACCTAATGAAAAACTGTTTTTT. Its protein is CASSPRVGVPNEKLFF.

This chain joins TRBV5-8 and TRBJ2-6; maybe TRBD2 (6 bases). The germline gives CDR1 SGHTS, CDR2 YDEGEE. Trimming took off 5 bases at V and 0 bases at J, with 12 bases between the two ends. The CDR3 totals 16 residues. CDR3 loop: CASRRDLSSGANVLTF. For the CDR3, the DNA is TGTGCCAGCAGGCGGGATTTAAGCTCTGGGGCCAACGTCCTGACTTTC.

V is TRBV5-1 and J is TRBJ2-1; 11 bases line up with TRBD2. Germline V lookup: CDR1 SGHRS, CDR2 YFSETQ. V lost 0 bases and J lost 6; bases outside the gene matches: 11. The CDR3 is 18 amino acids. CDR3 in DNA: TGCGCCAGCAGCTTGGCGGGGCTAGCGGGAGGCCCAGGCAATGAGCAGTTCTTC. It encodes CASSLAGLAGGPGNEQFF.

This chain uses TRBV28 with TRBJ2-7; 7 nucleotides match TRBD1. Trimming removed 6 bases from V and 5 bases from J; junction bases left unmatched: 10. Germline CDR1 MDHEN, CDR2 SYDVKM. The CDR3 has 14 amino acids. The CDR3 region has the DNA TGTGCCAGCAGCCGCATAACAGGGGCGAACGAGCAGTACTTC. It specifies CASSRITGANEQYF.

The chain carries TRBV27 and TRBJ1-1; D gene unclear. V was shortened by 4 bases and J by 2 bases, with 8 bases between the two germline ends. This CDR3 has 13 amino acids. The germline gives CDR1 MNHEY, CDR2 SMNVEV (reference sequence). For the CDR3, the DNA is TGTGCCAGCAGTTCGGGGAGAAACACTGAAGCTTTCTTT. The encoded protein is CASSSGRNTEAFF.